This is a list of T cell receptor beta chains from one sample in a study of blood T cells in healthy people across ages. TCRdb reanalysed the 5' RACE reads using MiXCR and keeps one entry per CDR3 protein. This table has around 1,000,000 distinct CDR3 sequences, 25% appearing once. Another study also made use of these data, one on T cells of mothers and their children.

The sample comprised blood. The receptors were gathered from a girl aged 2-10 years in good health. Each CDR3 is given with its conserved first and last residue. D genes are given only for firm matches. Size tells how often a clone was seen (once, few, many) or the class of an expanded clone, and some rows leave it out.

CDR3: CASSSGTSNQTQYF; DNA: TGTGCTAGCAGCTCCGGGACTAGTAATCAGACCCAGTACTTC; length: 14; size: NA; V: TRBV7-7; D: TRBD2; J: TRBJ2-5
CDR3: CASSLGLLHPGQYF; DNA: TGTGCCAGCAGTCTCGGCTTGCTCCATCCGGGGCAGTACTTC; length: 14; size: NA; V: TRBV12-3/TRBV12-4; D: NA; J: TRBJ2-7
CDR3: CASNREGAYEKLFF; DNA: TGTGCCAGCAATAGGGAGGGGGCGTATGAAAAACTGTTTTTT; length: 14; size: few; V: TRBV2; D: TRBD1; J: TRBJ1-4
CDR3: CSASSLQGTYEQYF; DNA: TGCAGTGCTAGTTCATTACAGGGGACCTACGAGCAGTACTTC; length: 14; size: few; V: TRBV20-1; D: TRBD1; J: TRBJ2-7
CDR3: CSVVSGGGGEQYF; DNA: TGCAGCGTTGTCTCAGGGGGCGGAGGAGAGCAGTACTTC; length: 13; size: NA; V: TRBV29-1; D: TRBD1; J: TRBJ2-5
CDR3: CASSQGPGRVGEQFF; DNA: TGCGCCAGCAGCCAAGGTCCGGGTAGAGTAGGTGAGCAGTTCTTC; length: 15; size: NA; V: TRBV4-1; D: NA; J: TRBJ2-1
CDR3: CASSLGTGASSGANVLTF; DNA: TGTGCCAGCAGCCTTGGGACAGGGGCGTCCTCTGGGGCCAACGTCCTGACTTTC; length: 18; size: NA; V: TRBV3-1; D: TRBD1; J: TRBJ2-6
CDR3: CSVVQGFYNEQFF; DNA: TGCAGCGTTGTGCAGGGGTTCTACAATGAGCAGTTCTTC; length: 13; size: NA; V: TRBV29-1; D: NA; J: TRBJ2-1
CDR3: CASGQFRDEQYF; DNA: TGTGCATCCGGACAGTTTCGTGACGAGCAGTACTTC; length: 12; size: NA; V: TRBV6-1; D: NA; J: TRBJ2-7
CDR3: CASSFHSGLETETQYF; DNA: TGTGCCAGCAGTTTCCATTCCGGACTAGAAACAGAGACCCAGTACTTC; length: 16; size: few; V: TRBV28; D: TRBD2; J: TRBJ2-5
CDR3: CASIGIQGQGYGGELFF; DNA: TGTGCCAGCATCGGGATTCAGGGGCAAGGGTATGGCGGGGAGCTGTTTTTT; length: 17; size: NA; V: TRBV27; D: NA; J: TRBJ2-2
CDR3: CASSQGVTAGHEQYF; DNA: TGTGCCAGCAGCCAAGGGGTGACAGCCGGCCACGAGCAGTACTTC; length: 15; size: few; V: TRBV3-1; D: NA; J: TRBJ2-7
CDR3: CASSFINLNTEAFF; DNA: TGTGCCAGCAGTTTTATCAACTTGAACACTGAAGCTTTCTTT; length: 14; size: few; V: TRBV6-5; D: NA; J: TRBJ1-1
CDR3: CASSYSRQGGYTDTQYF; DNA: TGTGCCAGCAGTTACTCAAGACAGGGAGGTTACACAGATACGCAGTATTTT; length: 17; size: few; V: TRBV6-2/TRBV6-3; D: NA; J: TRBJ2-3
CDR3: CASSQGQAIEQYF; DNA: TGTGCCAGCAGCCAGGGACAGGCGATCGAGCAGTACTTC; length: 13; size: NA; V: TRBV6-5; D: TRBD1; J: TRBJ2-7
CDR3: CASSQDASGGYREQFF; DNA: TGCGCCAGCAGCCAAGATGCTAGCGGGGGTTATCGTGAGCAGTTCTTC; length: 16; size: few; V: TRBV4-3; D: TRBD2; J: TRBJ2-1
CDR3: CASSQTSSYNEQFF; DNA: TGTGCCAGCAGCCAGACTAGCTCCTACAATGAGCAGTTCTTC; length: 14; size: NA; V: TRBV4-2; D: NA; J: TRBJ2-1